These T cell receptor beta chains were read from a single sample in a study of T-cell reconstitution after alpha-beta-depleted transplantation in children. TCRdb ran MiXCR on the PCR reads and lists one entry per CDR3 protein. Of almost 600,000 distinct CDR3 sequences listed, roughly 27% are singletons. Sequences were derived from PBMCs, sampled before TCRalphabeta/CD19-depleted stem cell transplant. These receptors originate from a boy younger than two with Wiskott-Aldrich syndrome, due to receive a stem cell transplant. CDR3s include the opening cysteine and the closing phenylalanine or tryptophan. The D gene is left open where the match is weak. Some rows have no size entry. The others give once, few or many, or a class for an expanded clone.

D: .
size: few
V: TRBV6-5
J: TRBJ2-3
CDR3: CASSYSWLVGTDTQYF
DNA: TGTGCCAGCAGTTACTCGTGGCTAGTTGGAACAGATACGCAGTATTTT

D: .
size: .
V: TRBV20-1
J: TRBJ1-1
CDR3: CSASDPNRDPTGNEAFF
DNA: TGCAGTGCTAGCGATCCCAATCGGGACCCAACCGGCAATGAAGCTTTCTTT

D: TRBD1
size: .
V: TRBV2
J: TRBJ2-7
CDR3: CASTGTGYYEQYF
DNA: TGTGCCAGCACCGGGACAGGGTACTACGAGCAGTACTTC

D: .
size: .
V: TRBV27
J: TRBJ2-2
CDR3: CASSSLRQGGDTGELFF
DNA: TGTGCCAGCAGTTCGCTCAGACAGGGAGGGGACACCGGGGAGCTGTTTTTT

D: .
size: once
V: TRBV12-3/TRBV12-4
J: TRBJ2-1
CDR3: CASTTVQAGDYNEQFF
DNA: TGTGCCAGCACCACGGTCCAAGCGGGTGACTACAATGAGCAGTTCTTC

D: TRBD2
size: .
V: TRBV12-3/TRBV12-4
J: TRBJ2-2
CDR3: CASSPSSGPTGELFF
DNA: TGTGCCAGCAGTCCCTCTAGCGGGCCCACCGGGGAGCTGTTTTTT

D: TRBD2
size: .
V: TRBV29-1
J: TRBJ2-1
CDR3: CSVGLAGVYNEQFF
DNA: TGCAGCGTTGGACTAGCGGGCGTCTACAATGAGCAGTTCTTC

D: TRBD1
size: few
V: TRBV10-1
J: TRBJ2-7
CDR3: CASRGQVSYEQYF
DNA: TGCGCCAGCCGAGGACAGGTCTCCTACGAGCAGTACTTC

D: .
size: .
V: TRBV9
J: TRBJ2-2
CDR3: CASSVVGGGIGELFF
DNA: TGTGCCAGCAGCGTAGTTGGGGGAGGCATCGGGGAGCTGTTTTTT

D: TRBD2
size: .
V: TRBV5-6
J: TRBJ2-5
CDR3: CASRSGLAGVGETQYF
DNA: TGTGCCAGCCGATCCGGGCTAGCGGGAGTAGGAGAGACCCAGTACTTC

D: TRBD2
size: few
V: TRBV29-1
J: TRBJ2-1
CDR3: CSARSWLILAGAGNEQFF
DNA: TGCAGCGCCCGATCCTGGTTGATTCTAGCGGGAGCGGGGAATGAGCAGTTCTTC

D: TRBD1
size: .
V: TRBV5-1
J: TRBJ1-2
CDR3: CASSYKTGGDGYTF
DNA: TGCGCCAGCAGCTACAAGACAGGGGGAGATGGCTACACCTTC

D: .
size: .
V: TRBV29-1
J: TRBJ1-2
CDR3: CSVGPANYGYTF
DNA: TGCAGCGTCGGTCCCGCAAACTATGGCTACACCTTC

D: .
size: .
V: TRBV10-3
J: TRBJ2-1
CDR3: CAISDKQGYNEQFF
DNA: TGTGCCATCAGTGATAAACAGGGCTACAATGAGCAGTTCTTC

D: .
size: few
V: TRBV5-6
J: TRBJ2-1
CDR3: CASSLVTRDNEQFF
DNA: TGTGCCAGCAGCTTGGTTACAAGAGACAATGAGCAGTTCTTC

D: TRBD2
size: .
V: TRBV7-2
J: TRBJ2-1
CDR3: CASSLDSGISYNEQFF
DNA: TGTGCCAGCAGCTTGGATAGCGGGATATCCTACAATGAGCAGTTCTTC

D: .
size: .
V: TRBV29-1
J: TRBJ1-2
CDR3: CSVITGSYGYTF
DNA: TGCAGCGTGATAACAGGGTCCTATGGCTACACCTTC

D: TRBD1
size: few
V: TRBV27
J: TRBJ2-1
CDR3: CASRASGQGGNNEQFF
DNA: TGTGCCAGCAGGGCTTCAGGACAGGGGGGTAACAATGAGCAGTTCTTC

D: .
size: few
V: TRBV24-1
J: TRBJ2-3
CDR3: CATSDSDSPSTDTQYF
DNA: TGTGCCACCAGTGATAGCGACAGCCCTAGCACAGATACGCAGTATTTT